The entry below describes one T cell receptor (beta chain). The data were taken from a study of memory CD4+ T cells and cytomegalovirus serostatus. Single viable CD3+CD4+CD8-CD45RO+ cells were sorted as the memory CD4+ T cells. Here immunoSEQ multiplex PCR was the method, and the copy in TCRdb shows in-frame clones only, minus some. The sample lists around 62,000 clones, 76% occurring once. Sequenced: memory CD4+ T cells from blood. The origin of this receptor is an adult in good health and CMV-seropositive.

The CDR3 DNA reads as TGCGCCAGCAGCCAAGCTAGCGCCCCCAATGAGCAGTTCTTC. Translation: CASSQASAPNEQFF. J is TRBJ2-1 and V is TRBV4-1, with a weak D call TRBD2 (6 bases). The V and J ends lost 1 base and 6 bases respectively, with 10 bases between them. Germline V gene sequence: CDR1 MGHRA, CDR2 YSYEKL. The CDR3 covers 14 residues.